Listed below are T cell receptor beta chains from one sample, sequenced in a study of cytomegalovirus exposure and HLA in healthy donors. Some clones are missing from TCRdb's copy, which holds only in-frame ones; the method was immunoSEQ multiplex PCR. This sample has under 100,000 clones, with about four fifths found just once. The specimen sequenced was PBMCs. The receptors were gathered from a woman in her seventies in good health and CMV-seropositive. Both conserved end residues are part of each CDR3. D genes are given only for firm matches. Size values are once, few and many counts, or a class for expanded clones, and some rows have none.

v_call	j_call	clone_size	d_call	cdr3_aa	cdr3_nt
TRBV21-1	TRBJ2-1	once	.	CASSTGLGRSSSYNEQFF	TGTGCCAGCAGCACCGGACTAGGCCGGTCGAGCTCCTACAATGAGCAGTTCTTC
TRBV11-2	TRBJ2-5	.	TRBD1	CASSAGTGLVETQYF	TGTGCCAGCAGCGCCGGGACAGGGCTCGTAGAGACCCAGTACTTC
TRBV5-4	TRBJ2-7	once	.	CASSSPGVSYEQYF	TGTGCCAGCAGCTCTCCGGGGGTCTCCTACGAGCAGTACTTC
TRBV28	TRBJ1-5	.	.	CASYVAGGNQPQHF	TGTGCCAGCTATGTAGCGGGGGGAAATCAGCCCCAGCATTTT
TRBV6-6	TRBJ1-6	.	.	CASSSTGSSYNSPLHF	TGTGCCAGCAGTTCCACAGGGAGCTCCTATAATTCCCCCCTCCACTTT
TRBV5-1	TRBJ2-7	once	TRBD1	CASSTTRDSYEQYF	TGCGCCAGCAGCACTACCCGGGACAGCTACGAGCAGTACTTC
TRBV7-2	TRBJ2-2	.	.	CASSLILMYTGELFF	TGTGCCAGCAGCCTTATTCTTATGTACACCGGGGAGCTGTTTTTT
TRBV7-6	TRBJ1-4	.	.	CASSFVREGEKLFF	TGTGCCAGCAGCTTTGTCCGGGAAGGAGAAAAACTGTTTTTT
TRBV7-2	TRBJ2-5	.	TRBD1	CASSLAIGDRFWTQYF	TGTGCCAGCAGCTTAGCGATAGGGGACAGATTTTGGACCCAGTACTTC
TRBV13	TRBJ1-3	.	.	CASSLGLRELGGNTIYF	TGTGCCAGCAGCTTAGGCCTTCGAGAGCTCGGTGGAAACACCATATATTTT
TRBV6-4	TRBJ2-7	.	TRBD2	CASSASSGSYEQYF	TGTGCCAGCAGTGCATCTAGCGGGAGTTACGAGCAGTACTTC
TRBV12-2	TRBJ2-7	medium-sized	.	CASRPLGDTLAGGSYEQYF	TGTGCAAGTCGCCCCCTTGGGGACACTTTAGCGGGAGGGTCTTACGAGCAGTACTTC